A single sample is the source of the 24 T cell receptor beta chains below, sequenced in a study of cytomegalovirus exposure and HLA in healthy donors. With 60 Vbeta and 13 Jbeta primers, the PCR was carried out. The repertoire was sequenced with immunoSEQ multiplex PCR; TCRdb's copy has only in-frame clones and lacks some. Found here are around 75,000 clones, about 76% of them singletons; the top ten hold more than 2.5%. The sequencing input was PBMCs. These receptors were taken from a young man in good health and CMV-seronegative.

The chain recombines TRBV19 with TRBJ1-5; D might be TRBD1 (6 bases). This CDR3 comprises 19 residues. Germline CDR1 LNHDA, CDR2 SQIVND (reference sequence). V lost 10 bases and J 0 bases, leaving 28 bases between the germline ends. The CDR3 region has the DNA TGTGCCACCGCCTCGCAGAGGGGGGGTACTTTACATAGCAATCAGCCCCAGCATTTT. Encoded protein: CATASQRGGTLHSNQPQHF.

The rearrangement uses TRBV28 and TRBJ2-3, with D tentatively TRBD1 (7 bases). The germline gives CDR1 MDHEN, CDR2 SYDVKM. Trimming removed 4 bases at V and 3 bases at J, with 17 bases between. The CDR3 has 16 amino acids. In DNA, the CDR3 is TGTGCCAGCAGTTCCCAGGGGGGACAAAAAACAGATACGCAGTATTTT. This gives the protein CASSSQGGQKTDTQYF. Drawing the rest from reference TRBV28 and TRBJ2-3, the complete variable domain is DVKVTQSSRYLVKRTGEKVFLECVQDMDHENMFWYRQDPGLGLRLIYFSYDVKMKEKGDIPEGYSVSREKKERFSLILESASTNQTSMYLCASSSQGGQKTDTQYFGPGTRLTVL.

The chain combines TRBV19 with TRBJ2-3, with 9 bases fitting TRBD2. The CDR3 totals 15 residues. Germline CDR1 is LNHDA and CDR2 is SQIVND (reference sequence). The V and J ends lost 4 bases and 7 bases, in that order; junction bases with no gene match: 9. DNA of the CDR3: TGTGCCAGTAGTACAGGGCGGGGGGGCGTATATACGCAGTATTTT. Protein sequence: CASSTGRGGVYTQYF.

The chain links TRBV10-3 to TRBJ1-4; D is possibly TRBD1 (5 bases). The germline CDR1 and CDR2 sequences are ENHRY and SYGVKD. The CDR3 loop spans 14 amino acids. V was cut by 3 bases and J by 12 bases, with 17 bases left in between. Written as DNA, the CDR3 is TGTGCCATCAGTGATCCGGTGGCGACGGGGGAACTGTTTTTT. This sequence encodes CAISDPVATGELFF.

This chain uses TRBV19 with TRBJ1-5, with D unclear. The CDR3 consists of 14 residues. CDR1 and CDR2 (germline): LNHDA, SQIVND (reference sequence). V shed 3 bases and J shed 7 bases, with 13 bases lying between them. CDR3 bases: TGTGCCAGTAGTATTGAGAGGGATAGGCAGCCCCAGCATTTT. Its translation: CASSIERDRQPQHF. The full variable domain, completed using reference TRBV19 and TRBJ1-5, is DGGITQSPKYLFRKEGQNVTLSCEQNLNHDAMYWYRQDPGQGLRLIYYSQIVNDFQKGDIAEGYSVSREKKESFPLTVTSAQKNPTAFYLCASSIERDRQPQHFGDGTRLSIL.

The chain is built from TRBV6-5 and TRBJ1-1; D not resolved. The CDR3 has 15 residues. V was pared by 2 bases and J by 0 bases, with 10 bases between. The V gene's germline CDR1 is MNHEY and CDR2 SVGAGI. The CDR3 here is CASSYGGGMNTEAFF. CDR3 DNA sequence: TGTGCCAGCAGTTACGGAGGAGGGATGAACACTGAAGCTTTCTTT.

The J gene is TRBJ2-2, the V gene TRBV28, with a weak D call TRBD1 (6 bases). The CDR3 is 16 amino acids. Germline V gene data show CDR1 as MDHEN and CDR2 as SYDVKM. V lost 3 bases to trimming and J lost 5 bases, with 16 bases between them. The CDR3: CASSLNQGIRTGELFF. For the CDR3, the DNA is TGTGCCAGCAGTTTGAATCAGGGGATTAGGACCGGGGAGCTGTTTTTT.

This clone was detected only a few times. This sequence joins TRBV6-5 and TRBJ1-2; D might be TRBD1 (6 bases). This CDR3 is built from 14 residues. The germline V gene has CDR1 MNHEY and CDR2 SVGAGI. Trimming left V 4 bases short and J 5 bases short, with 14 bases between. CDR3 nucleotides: TGTGCCAGCAGTTTCGATTCGGGACAATATGGCTACACCTTC. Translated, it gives CASSFDSGQYGYTF.

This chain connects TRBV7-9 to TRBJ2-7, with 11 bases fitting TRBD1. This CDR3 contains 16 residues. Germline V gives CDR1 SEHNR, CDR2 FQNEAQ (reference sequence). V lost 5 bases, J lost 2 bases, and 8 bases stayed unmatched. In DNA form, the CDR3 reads TGTGCCAGCAGCGGCACGGGACAGGGGGTTCCCTACGAGCAGTACTTC. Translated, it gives CASSGTGQGVPYEQYF.

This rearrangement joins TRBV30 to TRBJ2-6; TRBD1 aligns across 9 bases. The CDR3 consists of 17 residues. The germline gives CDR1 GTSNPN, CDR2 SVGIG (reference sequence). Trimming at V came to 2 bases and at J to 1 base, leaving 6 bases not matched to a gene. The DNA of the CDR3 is TGTGCCTGGAGTCCGGACAGGGGTTTGTCTGGGGCCAACGTCCTGACTTTC. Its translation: CAWSPDRGLSGANVLTF.

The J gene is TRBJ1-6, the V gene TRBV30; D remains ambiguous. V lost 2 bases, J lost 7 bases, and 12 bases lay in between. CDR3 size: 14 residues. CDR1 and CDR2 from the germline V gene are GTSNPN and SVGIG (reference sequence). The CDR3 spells CAWSLQMRNSPLHF. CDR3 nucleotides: TGTGCCTGGAGTCTTCAGATGAGGAATTCACCCCTCCACTTT.

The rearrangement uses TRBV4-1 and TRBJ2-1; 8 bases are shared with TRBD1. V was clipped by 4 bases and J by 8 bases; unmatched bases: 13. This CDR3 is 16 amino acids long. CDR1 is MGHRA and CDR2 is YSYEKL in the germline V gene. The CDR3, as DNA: TGCGCCAGCAGCCTAGAAGTTACAGGGGGTGGCGATGAGCAGTTCTTC. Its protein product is CASSLEVTGGGDEQFF.

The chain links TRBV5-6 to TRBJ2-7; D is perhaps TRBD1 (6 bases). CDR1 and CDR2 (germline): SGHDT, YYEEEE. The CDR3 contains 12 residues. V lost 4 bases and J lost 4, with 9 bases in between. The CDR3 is CASSRQGYEQYV. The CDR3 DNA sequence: TGTGCCAGCAGCCGTCAGGGGTACGAGCAGTACGTC.

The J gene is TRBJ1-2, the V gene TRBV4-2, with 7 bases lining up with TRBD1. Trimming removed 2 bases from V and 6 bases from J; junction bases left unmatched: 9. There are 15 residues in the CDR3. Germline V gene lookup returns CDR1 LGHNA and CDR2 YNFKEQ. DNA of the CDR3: TGTGCCAGCAGCCAATTGGTGACAGGGTTAGATGGCTACACCTTC. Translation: CASSQLVTGLDGYTF.

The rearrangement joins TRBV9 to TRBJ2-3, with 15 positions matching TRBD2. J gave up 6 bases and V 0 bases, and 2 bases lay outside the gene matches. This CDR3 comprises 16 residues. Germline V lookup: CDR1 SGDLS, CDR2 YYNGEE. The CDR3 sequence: CASSVGTSGGADTQYF. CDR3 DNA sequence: TGTGCCAGCAGCGTAGGGACTAGCGGGGGGGCGGATACGCAGTATTTT.

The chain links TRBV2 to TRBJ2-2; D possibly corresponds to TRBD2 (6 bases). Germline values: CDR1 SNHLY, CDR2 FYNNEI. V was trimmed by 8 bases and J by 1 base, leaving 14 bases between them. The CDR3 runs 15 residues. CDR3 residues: CASSRDFMNTGELFF. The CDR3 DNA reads TGTGCCAGCTCCCGGGACTTTATGAACACCGGGGAGCTGTTTTTT.

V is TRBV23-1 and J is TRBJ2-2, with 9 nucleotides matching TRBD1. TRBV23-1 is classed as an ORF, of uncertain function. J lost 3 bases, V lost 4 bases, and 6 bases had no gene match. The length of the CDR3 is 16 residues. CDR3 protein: CASSLNRGPDTGELFF. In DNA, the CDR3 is TGCGCCAGCAGTCTAAACAGGGGGCCAGACACCGGGGAGCTGTTTTTT.

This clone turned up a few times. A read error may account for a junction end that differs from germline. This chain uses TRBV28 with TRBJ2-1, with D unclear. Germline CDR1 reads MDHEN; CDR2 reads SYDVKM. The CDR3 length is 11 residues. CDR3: CGVSRDTLTLF. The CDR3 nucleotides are TGTGGCGTCAGCAGAGACACATTAACGCTCTTC. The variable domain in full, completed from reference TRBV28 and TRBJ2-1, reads DVKVTQSSRYLVKRTGEKVFLECVQDMDHENMFWYRQDPGLGLRLIYFSYDVKMKEKGDIPEGYSVSREKKERFSLILESASTNQTSMYLCGVSRDTLTLFGPGTRLTVL.

The CDR3: CASSLNPGSGYTF. DNA of the CDR3: TGTGCCAGCAGCTTAAACCCGGGTTCGGGCTACACCTTC. This chain uses TRBV7-2 with TRBJ1-2; D is unclear. From germline, CDR1 is SGHTA and CDR2 FQGNSA. V gave up 2 bases and J gave up 8 bases, with 12 bases separating them. The CDR3 is 13 amino acids.

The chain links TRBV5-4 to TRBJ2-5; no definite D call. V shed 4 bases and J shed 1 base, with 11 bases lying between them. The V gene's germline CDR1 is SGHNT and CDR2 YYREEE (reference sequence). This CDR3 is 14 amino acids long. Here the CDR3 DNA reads TGTGCCAGCAGCCCACACAGTTCCCAAGAGACCCAGTACTTC. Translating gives CASSPHSSQETQYF.

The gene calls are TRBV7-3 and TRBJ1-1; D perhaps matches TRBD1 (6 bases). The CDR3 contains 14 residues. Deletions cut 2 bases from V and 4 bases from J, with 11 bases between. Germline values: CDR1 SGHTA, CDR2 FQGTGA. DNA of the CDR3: TGTGCCAGCAGCTTATTGGCGGGGGCCACTGAAGCTTTCTTT. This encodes CASSLLAGATEAFF.

The DNA of the CDR3 is TGTGCAAGTCGCTTAGCAAGGCACCTAGGGCCAGGGATCGCCTACGAGCAGTACTTC. Translated: CASRLARHLGPGIAYEQYF. The gene calls are TRBV12-2 and TRBJ2-7; the table names TRBD1, a call not compared with the DNA. TRBV12-2 is deemed a pseudogene. The CDR3 sequence is 19 residues long.

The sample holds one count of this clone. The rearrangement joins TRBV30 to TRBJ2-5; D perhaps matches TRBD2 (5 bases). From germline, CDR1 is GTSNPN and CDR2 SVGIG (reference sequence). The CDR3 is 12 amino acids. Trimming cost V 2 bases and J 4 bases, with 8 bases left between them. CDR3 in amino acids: CAWSSGIETQYF. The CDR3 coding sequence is TGTGCCTGGAGTTCGGGAATAGAGACCCAGTACTTC.

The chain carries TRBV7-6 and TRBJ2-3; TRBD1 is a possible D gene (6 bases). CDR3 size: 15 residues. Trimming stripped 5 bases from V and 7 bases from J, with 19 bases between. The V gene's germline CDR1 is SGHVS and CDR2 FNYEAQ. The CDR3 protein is CASSLPGQRPHTQYF. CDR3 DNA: TGTGCCAGCAGCCTCCCCGGACAGCGGCCTCATACGCAGTATTTT. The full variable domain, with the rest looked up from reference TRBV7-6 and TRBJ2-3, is GAGVSQSPRYKVTKRGQDVALRCDPISGHVSLYWYRQALGQGPEFLTYFNYEAQQDKSGLPNDRFSAERPEGSISTLTIQRTEQRDSAMYRCASSLPGQRPHTQYFGPGTRLTVL.